This is a list of T cell receptor beta chains from one sample in a study of blood T cell repertoires in COVID-19. Profiled with immunoSEQ multiplex PCR; TCRdb holds only in-frame clones, not every one. The sample records about 190,000 clones, around 80% being singletons. The sequenced material came from peripheral blood. All receptors come from an elderly woman with active or convalescent COVID-19. Each CDR3 is given with its conserved first and last residue. Fields, in order: clone size, J gene, V gene, D gene, CDR3 DNA, CDR3 protein. A D gene is named only where the DNA matches it firmly. Expanded clones get a size class; other rows say once, few or many, or leave the size out.

size: .
J: TRBJ2-7
V: TRBV12-3/TRBV12-4
D: .
DNA: TGTGCCAGCAGGTCCGCGGGACCGCTTTACTTC
CDR3: CASRSAGPLYF

size: .
J: TRBJ2-7
V: TRBV30
D: .
DNA: TGTGCCTGGGGGGGGCGAGTCGCGCAGTACTTC
CDR3: CAWGGRVAQYF

size: few
J: TRBJ1-2
V: TRBV3-1/TRBV3-2
D: TRBD1
DNA: TGTGCCAGCAGCCTTGGGACAGTCTATGGCTACACCTTC
CDR3: CASSLGTVYGYTF

size: .
J: TRBJ1-5
V: TRBV19
D: .
DNA: TGTGCCAGTAGTATTGGCCGAAAAAGTATTAGCAATCAGCCCCAGCATTTT
CDR3: CASSIGRKSISNQPQHF

size: .
J: TRBJ2-2
V: TRBV7-2
D: .
DNA: TGTGCCAGCAGCTTAGTGTGGGGGCTGGACACCGGGGAGCTGTTTTTT
CDR3: CASSLVWGLDTGELFF

size: once
J: TRBJ1-6
V: TRBV5-4
D: TRBD1
DNA: TGTGCCAGCAGCTTGCCGACAGGGTATAATTCACCCCTCCACTTT
CDR3: CASSLPTGYNSPLHF

size: .
J: TRBJ1-2
V: TRBV27
D: .
DNA: TGTGCCAGCAGTTTACTTGGGGAGGAAAACTATGGCTACACCTTC
CDR3: CASSLLGEENYGYTF

size: .
J: TRBJ2-3
V: TRBV2
D: .
DNA: TGTGCCAGCAACTACTTGGGACTCACAGATACGCAGTATTTT
CDR3: CASNYLGLTDTQYF

size: .
J: TRBJ1-3
V: TRBV29-1
D: .
DNA: TGCAGCGTTGAATCGCCTATCTCTGGAAACACCATATATTTT
CDR3: CSVESPISGNTIYF

size: .
J: TRBJ1-4
V: TRBV3-1/TRBV3-2
D: .
DNA: TGTGCCAGCAGCCCAGTACTGGGCCTGCTCGAAGCTAATGAAAAACTGTTTTTT
CDR3: CASSPVLGLLEANEKLFF

size: .
J: TRBJ2-7
V: TRBV12-3/TRBV12-4
D: TRBD1
DNA: TGTGCCAGCAGGGACACAGGGGCCGAGCAGTACTTC
CDR3: CASRDTGAEQYF

size: .
J: TRBJ2-1
V: TRBV14
D: TRBD1
DNA: TGTGCCAGCAGTCCGACAGGGGACATTTGGGGGAATGAGCAGTTCTTC
CDR3: CASSPTGDIWGNEQFF

size: .
J: TRBJ2-3
V: TRBV4-1
D: TRBD1
DNA: TGCGCCAGCAGCCAAGTCGGGACAGCCGCGCAGTATTTT
CDR3: CASSQVGTAAQYF

size: .
J: TRBJ2-6
V: TRBV2
D: TRBD2
DNA: TGTGCCAGCAGTGATGTTAGCGGGGGGCGCTCTGGGGCCAACGTCCTGACTTTC
CDR3: CASSDVSGGRSGANVLTF

size: once
J: TRBJ2-2
V: TRBV2
D: .
DNA: TGTGCCAGCAGCGGAGGACGGACGCAGAAAGGTACCGGGGAGCTGTTTTTT
CDR3: CASSGGRTQKGTGELFF

size: .
J: TRBJ2-3
V: TRBV19
D: .
DNA: TGTGCCAGTAGTATCCGAATCGGGGTAAATACGCAGTATTTT
CDR3: CASSIRIGVNTQYF

size: .
J: TRBJ1-2
V: TRBV10-3
D: .
DNA: TGTGCCATCAGTGTTACAGGGAATCCCCCCCCACGGGATTATGGCTACACCTTC
CDR3: CAISVTGNPPPRDYGYTF

size: .
J: TRBJ2-1
V: TRBV4-1
D: TRBD2
DNA: TGCGCCAGCAGCACTCGAATAACTAGCGGGGGGACGAGCTCCTACAATGAGCAGTTCTTC
CDR3: CASSTRITSGGTSSYNEQFF

size: .
J: TRBJ1-1
V: TRBV4-3
D: .
DNA: TGCGCCAGCAGCCCGCAGTGGGGGGTTGGGACTGAAGCTTTCTTT
CDR3: CASSPQWGVGTEAFF

size: once
J: TRBJ1-1
V: TRBV10-3
D: .
DNA: TGTGCCATCAGTGACGGGGAAGCATCTGAAGCTTTCTTT
CDR3: CAISDGEASEAFF

size: .
J: TRBJ1-1
V: TRBV27
D: TRBD1
DNA: TGTGCCAGCAGTTTTTTGACAGGGGGCGCTTTGATTGGGAACACTGAAGCTTTCTTT
CDR3: CASSFLTGGALIGNTEAFF

size: .
J: TRBJ1-3
V: TRBV20-1
D: .
DNA: TGCAGTGCCACTACTATTACCATATATTTT
CDR3: CSATTITIYF

size: .
J: TRBJ2-3
V: TRBV27
D: .
DNA: TGTGCCAGCAGTTTATTCGGGTCAGATACGCAGTATTTT
CDR3: CASSLFGSDTQYF

size: .
J: TRBJ2-7
V: TRBV6-1
D: TRBD2
DNA: TGTGCCAGCAGTGAAGCCCGCGGACTAGCGGGGGCCTACGAGCAGTACTTC
CDR3: CASSEARGLAGAYEQYF

size: .
J: TRBJ1-2
V: TRBV19
D: TRBD1
DNA: TGTGCCAGTACGGCGAGAGACAGGGGGCCGTATGGCTACACCTTC
CDR3: CASTARDRGPYGYTF